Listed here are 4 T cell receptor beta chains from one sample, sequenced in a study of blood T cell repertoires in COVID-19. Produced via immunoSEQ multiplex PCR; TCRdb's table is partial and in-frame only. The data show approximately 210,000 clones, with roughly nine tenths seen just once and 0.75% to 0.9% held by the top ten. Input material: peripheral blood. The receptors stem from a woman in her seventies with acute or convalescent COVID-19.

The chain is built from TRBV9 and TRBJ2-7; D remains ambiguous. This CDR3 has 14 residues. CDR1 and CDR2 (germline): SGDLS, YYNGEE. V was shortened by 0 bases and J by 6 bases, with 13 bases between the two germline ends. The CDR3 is CASSVGQGLAEQYF. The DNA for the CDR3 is TGTGCCAGCAGCGTAGGACAAGGCCTCGCCGAGCAGTACTTC.

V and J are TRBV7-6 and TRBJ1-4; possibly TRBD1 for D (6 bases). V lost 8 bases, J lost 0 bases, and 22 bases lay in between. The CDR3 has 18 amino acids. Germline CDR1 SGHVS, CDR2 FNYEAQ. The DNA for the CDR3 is TGTGCCAGCGGTTTAGTGCCCGGCAGGGACACAACTAATGAAAAACTGTTTTTT. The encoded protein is CASGLVPGRDTTNEKLFF.

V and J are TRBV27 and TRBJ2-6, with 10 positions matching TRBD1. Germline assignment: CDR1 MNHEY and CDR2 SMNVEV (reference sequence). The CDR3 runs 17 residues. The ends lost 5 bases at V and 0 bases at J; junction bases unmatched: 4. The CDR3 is CASSGDRGSSGANVLTF. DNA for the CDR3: TGTGCCAGCAGTGGGGACAGGGGAAGCTCTGGGGCCAACGTCCTGACTTTC.

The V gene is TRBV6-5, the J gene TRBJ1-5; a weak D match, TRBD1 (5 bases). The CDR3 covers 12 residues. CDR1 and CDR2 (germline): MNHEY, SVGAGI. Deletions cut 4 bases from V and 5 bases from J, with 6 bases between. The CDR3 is CASSLGDQPQHF. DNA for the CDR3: TGTGCCAGCAGTTTAGGGGATCAGCCCCAGCATTTT.